This paragraph reports one T cell receptor beta chain. The data were obtained in a study of response to subunit inactivated influenza vaccine. The V gene's germline CDR1 is MDHEN and CDR2 SYDVKM. The CDR3 length is 18 residues. V was pared by 2 bases and J by 4 bases, with 13 bases of the junction left unmatched. In TCRdb, the RT-PCR reads were re-called with MiXCR into one record per CDR3 protein. Of roughly 760,000 distinct CDR3 sequences listed, around 21% are singletons. The chain combines TRBV28 with TRBJ2-2, with 7 bases identical to TRBD2. The receptor was derived from a man aged 45-65 years who received an inactivated influenza vaccine. The material was PBMCs from blood, obtained 5 days after vaccination. This CDR3 reads CASSLNGRPHGSTGELFF. In nucleotides, the CDR3 is TGTGCCAGCAGTTTAAACGGGAGGCCTCACGGTAGCACCGGGGAGCTGTTTTTT.